Below, 21 T cell receptor beta chains from the same sample are listed, as sequenced in a study of blood T cell repertoires in COVID-19. TCRdb keeps only in-frame clones here, not all; method: immunoSEQ multiplex PCR. The repertoire holds about 160,000 clones, with about 93% as singletons. Material for sequencing was peripheral blood. The source is a woman in her fifties or sixties with acute or convalescent COVID-19.

CDR3 loop: CASSQEIRGDTQYF. CDR3 nucleotide sequence: TGCGCCAGCAGCCAAGAAATTCGGGGGGATACGCAGTATTTT. J is TRBJ2-3 and V is TRBV4-1, with D maybe TRBD2 (6 bases). In germline, CDR1 is MGHRA, CDR2 YSYEKL. The CDR3 covers 14 residues. V was clipped by 0 bases and J by 6 bases, with 10 bases between them.

The chain carries TRBV5-1 and TRBJ1-4; tentatively, D is TRBD1 (6 bases). Germline V gives CDR1 SGHRS, CDR2 YFSETQ. Trimming removed 4 bases from V and 5 bases from J, with 18 bases in between. This CDR3 contains 16 residues. CDR3 residues: CASSPIGGGRNEKLFF. CDR3 nucleotides: TGCGCCAGCAGCCCTATAGGGGGAGGGCGGAATGAAAAACTGTTTTTT.

V and J are TRBV7-9 and TRBJ1-1; D might be TRBD1 (6 bases). The CDR3 consists of 13 residues. The V end lost 3 bases, the J end lost 4 bases, and 9 bases lay between the germline ends. From germline, CDR1 is SEHNR and CDR2 FQNEAQ (reference sequence). DNA of the CDR3: TGTGCCAGCAGCTTCGGACAGAGCACTGAAGCTTTCTTT. This translates into CASSFGQSTEAFF.

The chain carries TRBV7-3 and TRBJ2-1; a weak D match, TRBD1 (5 bases). Trimming pared 2 bases from V and 8 bases from J, leaving 7 bases between. Germline CDR1 SGHTA, CDR2 FQGTGA. The CDR3 has 12 residues. In nucleotides, the CDR3 is TGTGCCAGCAGCTTAGGGGCTGATGAGCAGTTCTTC. This gives the protein CASSLGADEQFF.

This rearrangement joins TRBV6-1 to TRBJ1-5, with D possibly being TRBD1 (6 bases). The CDR3 length is 19 residues. The V and J ends lost 3 bases and 2 bases respectively, with 23 bases between them. Germline V CDR1 and CDR2: MNHNS, SASEGT. In DNA, the CDR3 is TGTGCCAGCAGTGATGATTTTAATTACAGGGTAAGAGGCAATCAGCCCCAGCATTTT. Its translation is CASSDDFNYRVRGNQPQHF.

As to this clone: Distinct nucleotide sequences in the sample also encode this CDR3. This rearrangement joins TRBV9 to TRBJ1-1, with no clear D. The length of the CDR3 is 13 residues. Germline CDR1 SGDLS, CDR2 YYNGEE. V was shortened by 0 bases and J by 0 bases, with 3 bases between the two germline ends. The CDR3 DNA reads TGTGCCAGCAGCGTAGCCGTGAACACTGAAGCTTTCTTT. Amino acids: CASSVAVNTEAFF.

A note on this clone: The junction differs from germline at one of its ends, possibly a read error. The chain is built from TRBV7-7 and TRBJ2-5; tentatively, D is TRBD2 (6 bases). Germline CDR1 reads SSHAT; CDR2 reads FNYEAQ (reference sequence). This CDR3 contains 15 residues. CDR3 DNA sequence: TGTGCTAGCAGCTCTGTAAGCGGGCCTAAAGAGACCCAGTACTTC. It is translated as CASSSVSGPKETQYF.

This clone was seen more than once but under ten times. The chain combines TRBV7-9 with TRBJ2-7; the D gene is possibly TRBD1 (6 bases). The ends were cut back, 2 bases at V and 5 bases at J, with 7 bases in the middle. Germline-derived CDR1 and CDR2 are SEHNR and FQNEAQ (reference sequence). This CDR3 has 12 amino acids. In DNA, the CDR3 is TGTGCCAGCAGCTTAACAGGGAACGAGCAGTACTTC. Residues: CASSLTGNEQYF.

This chain uses TRBV29-1 with TRBJ2-1; 9 nucleotides align to TRBD1. This CDR3 contains 13 residues. Germline assignment: CDR1 SQVTM and CDR2 ANQGSEA. With 6 bases clipped from V and 7 bases from J, the junction kept 7 bases outside the gene matches. The CDR3 spells CSVDDRGLNEQFF. The DNA for the CDR3 is TGCAGCGTCGACGACAGGGGGTTAAATGAGCAGTTCTTC.

The chain joins TRBV6-4 to TRBJ2-3, with D possibly TRBD2 on 5 matching bases. CDR1 is MRHNA and CDR2 is SNTAGT in the germline V gene. Trimming cost V 4 bases and J 2 bases, with 10 bases left between them. This CDR3 region has 14 residues. The CDR3 here is CASSAGFPTDTQYF. The DNA of the CDR3 is TGTGCCAGCAGTGCGGGGTTTCCCACAGATACGCAGTATTTT.

The chain recombines TRBV2 with TRBJ1-4; TRBD1 matches at 7 bases. Trimming took 4 bases from V and 0 from J; bases not matched to a gene: 20. CDR3 length: 21 amino acids. The V gene's germline CDR1 is SNHLY and CDR2 FYNNEI. The CDR3 nucleotides read TGTGCCAGCAGTGGTGGACTCCCGAGACAGGGTGCCTCCGCAACTAATGAAAAACTGTTTTTT. Its protein is CASSGGLPRQGASATNEKLFF.

The chain links TRBV4-2 to TRBJ2-5; D possibly corresponds to TRBD2 (7 bases). The germline V gene has CDR1 LGHNA and CDR2 YNFKEQ. The CDR3 has 15 amino acids. V was cut by 5 bases and J by 1 base, with 14 bases left in between. This CDR3 is CASSLYRGAQETQYF. The DNA for the CDR3 is TGTGCCAGCAGCTTGTACCGGGGGGCCCAAGAGACCCAGTACTTC.

V gene TRBV19 combines with J gene TRBJ1-4; 7 nucleotides agree with TRBD1. J was trimmed by 4 bases and V by 5 bases; bases with no gene match: 4. Germline V gives CDR1 LNHDA, CDR2 SQIVND (reference sequence). This CDR3 has 14 residues. CDR3 DNA sequence: TGTGCCAGTAGTGTCGGACAGGTTAATGAAAAACTGTTTTTT. Its protein is CASSVGQVNEKLFF.

The rearrangement links TRBV6-5 to TRBJ2-7; TRBD2 aligns across 12 bases. V shed 5 bases and J 2 bases; nucleotides not matched to a gene: 4. The CDR3 sequence is 15 residues long. Germline CDR1 and CDR2: MNHEY and SVGAGI. The CDR3 DNA follows: TGTGCCAGCAGTCAACGACTAGCGGGGGCCTACGAGCAGTACTTC. As protein: CASSQRLAGAYEQYF.

The chain combines TRBV2 with TRBJ1-4; 8 positions agree with TRBD1. This CDR3 region has 12 residues. V was pared by 9 bases and J by 8 bases, with 5 bases of the junction left unmatched. CDR1 is SNHLY and CDR2 is FYNNEI in the germline V gene. The CDR3 DNA sequence: TGTGCCAGTTTGAGGGACAGGGAAAAACTGTTTTTT. Protein: CASLRDREKLFF.

This chain connects TRBV4-2 to TRBJ1-2; 7 nucleotides agree with TRBD1. J gave up 8 bases and V 1 base, and 10 bases lay outside the gene matches. The CDR3 sequence is 15 residues long. Germline assignment: CDR1 LGHNA and CDR2 YNFKEQ. In nucleotides, the CDR3 is TGTGCCAGCAGCCAAGGTTCCGACAGGGCGGGCGGCTACACCTTC. Encoded protein: CASSQGSDRAGGYTF.

This chain links TRBV5-5 with TRBJ2-7, with 8 bases lining up with TRBD1. The trim removed 3 bases at V and 2 bases at J, leaving 4 bases unmatched. Germline lookup yields CDR1 SGHKS and CDR2 YYEKEE (reference sequence). This CDR3 contains 14 residues. The CDR3 reads CASSSRQGPYEQYF. CDR3 nucleotides: TGTGCCAGCAGCTCCCGACAGGGGCCCTACGAGCAGTACTTC.

This rearrangement joins TRBV28 to TRBJ2-1; a possible D gene is TRBD2 (6 bases). Trimming took 4 bases from V and 0 from J, leaving 13 bases between them. The CDR3 runs to 16 residues. Germline values: CDR1 MDHEN, CDR2 SYDVKM. In DNA form, the CDR3 reads TGTGCCAGCAGTTCCGGGACTCCCGCCTCCTACAATGAGCAGTTCTTC. It encodes CASSSGTPASYNEQFF.

This clone was seen only once. The gene calls are TRBV6-5 and TRBJ1-6; D ambiguous. CDR1 MNHEY and CDR2 SVGAGI come from the germline V gene. CDR3 length equals 12 residues. The germline V and J ends were trimmed by 2 bases and 12 bases, with 8 bases remaining between them. The CDR3 loop reads CASSYRAEPLHF. In DNA, the CDR3 is TGTGCCAGCAGTTACCGTGCAGAACCCCTCCACTTT.

The chain links TRBV6-5 to TRBJ2-7; possibly TRBD2 for D (5 bases). The CDR3 totals 13 residues. V lost 3 bases, J lost 7 bases, and 13 bases lay in between. In germline, CDR1 is MNHEY, CDR2 SVGAGI. CDR3 bases: TGTGCCAGCAGTTATGGCCAACCGGGAGAGCAGTACTTC. Protein: CASSYGQPGEQYF.

The chain has TRBV7-3 and TRBJ1-2; possibly TRBD1 for D (5 bases). This CDR3 contains 14 residues. Germline V gives CDR1 SGHTA, CDR2 FQGTGA. V was trimmed by 1 base and J by 6 bases, leaving 12 bases between them. The CDR3 is CASSLRGSDDGYTF. DNA for the CDR3: TGTGCCAGCAGCTTAAGGGGCAGCGACGATGGCTACACCTTC.